A selection of T cell receptor beta chains follows, all from one sample in a study of CD8 T cells in ankylosing spondylitis. MiXCR was run by TCRdb on the 5' RACE reads, yielding one entry per CDR3 protein. The repertoire includes a few hundred thousand distinct CDR3 sequences, about a fifth of them detected once, and 3% to 4% sits in the top ten. The sequenced sample was blood, either unsorted or a sorted T cell fraction (not recorded which). The receptor set was obtained from a female donor with ankylosing spondylitis or in good health (not recorded which). Each CDR3 is given with its conserved first and last residue. Fields, in order: V gene, D gene, clone size, J gene, CDR3 protein, CDR3 DNA. A D gene is named only where the DNA matches it firmly. Some rows have no size entry. The others give once, few or many, or a class for an expanded clone.

v_call: TRBV5-1
d_call: NA
clone_size: few
j_call: TRBJ2-1
cdr3_aa: CASSLVPRASNNEQFF
cdr3_nt: TGCGCCAGCAGCTTGGTCCCGAGGGCTTCTAACAATGAGCAGTTCTTC

v_call: TRBV7-2
d_call: NA
clone_size: NA
j_call: TRBJ2-1
cdr3_aa: CASSLQGGDEQFF
cdr3_nt: TGTGCCAGCAGCTTACAGGGGGGCGATGAGCAGTTCTTC

v_call: TRBV11-3
d_call: TRBD1
clone_size: few
j_call: TRBJ1-1
cdr3_aa: CASSPRTGGRTFF
cdr3_nt: TGTGCCAGCAGCCCGAGGACAGGGGGGAGAACTTTCTTT

v_call: TRBV2
d_call: NA
clone_size: NA
j_call: TRBJ2-7
cdr3_aa: CASSQQQGLVSEQYF
cdr3_nt: TGTGCCAGCAGCCAACAACAGGGTTTAGTCTCCGAGCAGTACTTC

v_call: TRBV24-1
d_call: NA
clone_size: NA
j_call: TRBJ2-7
cdr3_aa: CATSRELGEQYF
cdr3_nt: TGTGCCACCAGCAGGGAACTGGGGGAGCAGTACTTC

v_call: TRBV30
d_call: NA
clone_size: few
j_call: TRBJ1-5
cdr3_aa: CAWRGAGVFQPQHF
cdr3_nt: TGTGCCTGGAGGGGCGCCGGGGTTTTCCAGCCCCAGCATTTT

v_call: TRBV6-1
d_call: NA
clone_size: NA
j_call: TRBJ1-2
cdr3_aa: CASWTASWPYGYTF
cdr3_nt: TGTGCCAGCTGGACGGCATCTTGGCCCTATGGCTACACCTTC

v_call: TRBV10-3
d_call: NA
clone_size: NA
j_call: TRBJ2-5
cdr3_aa: CAISDPGSGKRETQYF
cdr3_nt: TGTGCCATCAGTGATCCTGGTAGCGGAAAGAGAGAGACCCAGTACTTC

v_call: TRBV20-1
d_call: NA
clone_size: once
j_call: TRBJ2-4
cdr3_aa: CSALRNIQYF
cdr3_nt: TGCAGTGCTTTACGAAACATTCAGTACTTC

v_call: TRBV19
d_call: TRBD1
clone_size: NA
j_call: TRBJ1-1
cdr3_aa: CASSPRGARSMNTEAFF
cdr3_nt: TGTGCCAGTAGTCCCAGGGGGGCGCGGAGCATGAACACTGAAGCTTTCTTT

v_call: TRBV5-1
d_call: TRBD2
clone_size: NA
j_call: TRBJ2-3
cdr3_aa: CASRYTSGTDTQYF
cdr3_nt: TGCGCCAGCAGGTACACTAGCGGGACGGATACGCAGTATTTT

v_call: TRBV5-8
d_call: NA
clone_size: NA
j_call: TRBJ1-2
cdr3_aa: CASSREVALGYTF
cdr3_nt: TGTGCCAGCAGCCGGGAGGTAGCTCTGGGCTACACCTTC